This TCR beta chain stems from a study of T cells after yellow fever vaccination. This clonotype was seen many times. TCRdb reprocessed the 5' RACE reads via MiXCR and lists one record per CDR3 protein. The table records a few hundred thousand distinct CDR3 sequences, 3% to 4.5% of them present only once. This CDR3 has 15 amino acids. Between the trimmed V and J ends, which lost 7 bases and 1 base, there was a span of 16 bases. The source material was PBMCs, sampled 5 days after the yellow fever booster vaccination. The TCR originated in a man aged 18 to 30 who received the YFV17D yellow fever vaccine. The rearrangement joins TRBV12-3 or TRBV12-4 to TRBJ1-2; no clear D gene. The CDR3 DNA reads TGTGCCAGCACCCTCCAGACCGGGGTTAACTATGGCTACACCTTC. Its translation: CASTLQTGVNYGYTF.